Listed here is a single TCR beta chain. Antigen specificity is unknown. These data belong to a study of beta chain features in type 1 diabetes. Expressed TCRB transcripts were sequenced after all isolated RNA was converted to cDNA. Using immunoSEQ multiplex PCR, the repertoire was profiled, and TCRdb retains in-frame clones only, with some absent. This repertoire shows 200,000 to 300,000 clones, over 20% found once; its top ten account for 0.028%. Overall study findings and caveats: Resolution of whether HLA type affects TCRB rearrangement was not achieved here. Among patients with Type 1 diabetes, TCRB CDR3s were moderately but significantly shorter in every one of the four CD4+ subsets.

With V trimmed by 7 bases and J by 0 bases, 5 bases remained unmatched. This CDR3 has 14 amino acids. CDR1 and CDR2 from the germline V gene are LGHNA and YSLEER. The specimen sequenced was naive CD4+ T cells from blood. The chain joins TRBV4-3 to TRBJ1-1; 7 bases line up with TRBD1. The TCR originated in a woman in her thirties or forties with type 1 diabetes. In DNA form, the CDR3 reads TGCGCCAGCACCTTGACAGGGATGAACACTGAAGCTTTCTTT. Translated: CASTLTGMNTEAFF.